This T cell receptor (beta chain) was profiled in a study of blood T cell repertoires in COVID-19. Background on the study: The cDNA or gDNA used as material had been derived from T cells, B-cell-depleted T cells, or PBMCs.

Per the authors' pipeline: Reference gene primers were amplified, and this amplification served to estimate nucleated cell counts. Libraries were prepared by immunoSEQ multiplex PCR; TCRdb keeps only in-frame clonotypes and omits some of them. The V and J calls and the clone size are those of that table, but D and trimming were determined from the DNA. Among about 400,000 clones listed, 70% to 90% were seen once. Germline lookup yields CDR1 MDHEN and CDR2 SYDVKM. Trimming removed 3 bases from V and 4 bases from J, with 6 bases in between. This CDR3 contains 12 residues. Specimen: PBMCs or T cells enriched from blood (not recorded which). This TCR came from a woman between 40 and 50 years old with acute COVID-19. The chain is built from TRBV28 and TRBJ1-1; no firm D call. CDR3 residues: CASSFGVTEAFF. The DNA of the CDR3 is TGTGCCAGCAGTTTTGGAGTCACTGAAGCTTTCTTT.